The entry below gives a single TCR beta chain sequence along with its context. The data were obtained in a study of blood T cell repertoires in COVID-19. Background on the study: Spain, Italy and the United States supplied samples that represented acute and convalescent COVID-19. Sample material is recorded as cDNA or gDNA derived from T cells, B-cell-depleted T cells, or PBMCs.

V was pared by 4 bases and J by 0 bases, with 16 bases between. CDR1 and CDR2 from the germline V gene are MDHEN and SYDVKM. The CDR3 covers 16 residues. In the original workflow: For nucleated cells, counts were estimated from reference gene primer amplification. Generated by immunoSEQ multiplex PCR, the TCRdb table keeps only in-frame clones and is missing some. That table gives V, J and clone size, and the DNA gave D and trimming. The sample shows approximately 250,000 clones, 84% of them seen only once. The sample comprised peripheral blood. This chain connects TRBV28 to TRBJ2-7; D is perhaps TRBD2 (5 bases). This clonotype originated in a middle-aged woman who had recovered from COVID-19. The CDR3 DNA reads TGTGCCAGCAGTTCATACCCGGGATCTATCTCCTACGAGCAGTACTTC. Protein sequence: CASSSYPGSISYEQYF.